This T cell receptor beta chain emerged from a study of T cells expressing NK-cell markers. Study-wide results and caveats: There remained a lack of clarity about HCMV specificity of expanded NKG2C+ T cell clones.

The CDR3 covers 17 residues. Germline assignment: CDR1 SGHVS and CDR2 FQNEAQ. Note on this clonotype: Antigen: not known.

No DNA is given; TCRdb re-called the 5' RACE reads and lists each CDR3 protein once. The sample table includes 550,000 or so distinct CDR3 sequences. The source is a man younger than 35 in good health. Specimen: blood T cells: a sorted CD56 or NKG2C T cell subset, CD4+ or CD8+ T cells, or bulk PBMC T cells (not recorded which). V and J are TRBV7-8 and TRBJ2-2; TCRdb selects TRBD2, and the lack of DNA leaves this call unchecked. CDR3 region: CASSLPAGGQWDGELFF.